This entry is about one TCR beta chain. The antigen is undetermined. Reverse transcription of all isolated RNA meant that expressed TCRB transcripts were sequenced. The table came from immunoSEQ multiplex PCR; TCRdb's copy has only in-frame clones and leaves some out. The sample has a few hundred thousand clones; about 15% are singletons. The data were taken from a study of beta chain features in type 1 diabetes. On the study more broadly: No patient-donor differences in age, gender, total cells or subset yield.

Points from the study as a whole: PCR might show a preference for shorter templates, equally across patients and controls. For patients, the naive, central memory and Treg TCRB repertoires appeared more alike than for healthy donors.

CDR3 length: 13 amino acids. CDR1 and CDR2 (germline): MNHEY, SVGAGI. J lost 1 base, V lost 7 bases, and 3 bases had no gene match. The rearrangement links TRBV6-5 to TRBJ1-1; 7 bases are a match to TRBD1. Sequencing input: naive CD4+ T cells from blood. The receptor was derived from a woman aged 18-35 years in good health. The CDR3 nucleotides read TGTGCCAGCAAGTGGACAGGGAACACTGAAGCTTTCTTT. Protein: CASKWTGNTEAFF.